These 10 T cell receptor beta chains originate from one sample sequenced in a study of beta chain features in type 1 diabetes. Reverse transcription of all isolated RNA meant that expressed TCRB transcripts were sequenced. The data were produced by immunoSEQ multiplex PCR, yet TCRdb's version contains in-frame clones alone and is incomplete. The repertoire holds about 930,000 clones, with 15% to 20% as singletons. What was sequenced was naive CD4+ T cells from blood. These receptors were collected from a woman younger than 35 in good health.

This clone was counted a few times. Here the CDR3 DNA reads TGTGCCAGCAGCTTACGGTCCAGAATGAACACTGAAGCTTTCTTT. Protein sequence: CASSLRSRMNTEAFF. This chain links TRBV11-2 with TRBJ1-1, with D unclear. V lost 2 bases, J lost 0 bases, and 10 bases lay in between. Germline values: CDR1 SGHAT, CDR2 FQNNGV. This CDR3 comprises 15 residues.

This clone has more than one count but fewer than ten. The genes are TRBV2 and TRBJ1-1, with D hard to call. CDR1 is SNHLY, CDR2 FYNNEI, per germline. The ends were cut back, 5 bases at V and 0 bases at J, with 4 bases in the middle. This CDR3 is 12 amino acids long. The CDR3 protein is CASSFMNTEAFF. In DNA form, the CDR3 reads TGTGCCAGCAGTTTCATGAACACTGAAGCTTTCTTT.

V gene TRBV28 combines with J gene TRBJ2-7; perhaps D is TRBD1 or TRBD2 (5 bases each). Germline lookup yields CDR1 MDHEN and CDR2 SYDVKM. V was pared by 6 bases and J by 3 bases, with 18 bases between. CDR3 size: 15 residues. Here the CDR3 reads CASSFRGADRYEQYF. The DNA for the CDR3 is TGTGCCAGCAGCTTCAGAGGGGCTGACCGCTACGAGCAGTACTTC.

This clone showed up just a few times. The chain links TRBV28 to TRBJ2-3; 9 nucleotides align to TRBD1. Germline loops: CDR1 MDHEN, CDR2 SYDVKM. The CDR3 covers 15 residues. After removal of 5 bases from V and 6 bases from J, the junction contained 9 bases not matched to a gene. The chain's CDR3 is CASSENRGLGDTQYF. As DNA, the CDR3 is TGTGCCAGCAGTGAAAACAGGGGGCTCGGGGATACGCAGTATTTT.

This clone was seen more than once but under ten times. The sample has other DNA sequences that encode this CDR3 too. The chain uses TRBV4-3 and TRBJ2-6, with D possibly matching TRBD1 (5 bases). The CDR3 is 17 residues long. Between the trimmed V and J ends, which lost 1 base and 1 base, there was a span of 11 bases. The germline CDR1 and CDR2 sequences are LGHNA and YSLEER. CDR3 nucleotide sequence: TGCGCCAGCAGCCAAGCAGCTGCAGGGTCTGGGGCCAACGTCCTGACTTTC. Protein sequence: CASSQAAAGSGANVLTF.

The chain combines TRBV18 with TRBJ2-1; 12 nucleotides align to TRBD2. V shed 3 bases, J shed 7 bases, and the junction held 7 bases outside the gene matches. CDR1 is KGHSH and CDR2 is LQKENI in the germline V gene. This CDR3 contains 16 residues. The CDR3 region is CASSPLLAGGQNEQFF. The CDR3 DNA sequence: TGTGCCAGCTCACCTTTACTAGCGGGAGGCCAAAATGAGCAGTTCTTC.

As concerns this clone: The germline gene is not matched at one end of the junction; a read error may be the cause. The gene calls are TRBV7-8 and TRBJ2-1; 8 bases map to TRBD2. Germline loops: CDR1 SGHVS, CDR2 FQNEAQ. CDR3 length: 13 amino acids. The CDR3 region has the DNA TGTGCCAGCAGCCCCCGGGAGGGGGACTCCAGGATCTTC. Its protein product is CASSPREGDSRIF.

This clone was recorded a few times. The chain joins TRBV4-3 to TRBJ1-1, with D unresolved. Germline V gene data show CDR1 as LGHNA and CDR2 as YSLEER. The CDR3 length is 14 residues. V lost 1 base to trimming and J lost 11 bases, with 17 bases between them. The CDR3 nucleotides are TGCGCCAGCAGCCAAGCGGCCTTTTCGGGGTTGGCTTTCTTT. Translating it yields CASSQAAFSGLAFF.

The CDR3 loop is CATSQARETQYF. In DNA form, the CDR3 reads TGTGCCACCTCCCAGGCACGAGAGACCCAGTACTTC. The chain combines TRBV6-5 with TRBJ2-5, with D unresolved. The CDR3 is made up of 12 amino acids. Per the germline V gene, CDR1 is MNHEY and CDR2 is SVGAGI. With 10 bases removed from V and 4 bases from J, the gap between germline ends came to 13 bases.

This clone has more than one count but fewer than ten. The gene calls are TRBV6-1 and TRBJ2-1; 12 nucleotides match TRBD1. CDR1 is MNHNS, CDR2 SASEGT, per germline. CDR3 length: 14 residues. The J segment lost 7 bases and the V segment lost 3 bases, leaving 1 base of the junction unmatched. The CDR3 DNA follows: TGTGCCAGCAGTGAGGGACAGGGGGCAAATGAGCAGTTCTTC. Translation: CASSEGQGANEQFF.